This section outlines one T cell receptor (beta chain) sequence together with its context. The repertoire was sequenced with immunoSEQ multiplex PCR; TCRdb's copy has only in-frame clones and lacks some. The table includes approximately 46,000 clones, 90% to 95% detected once. This specimen comes from a study of T cell changes during pregnancy in multiple sclerosis. Germline V gene lookup returns CDR1 SGHTA and CDR2 FQGNSA. This CDR3 has 16 amino acids. V was shortened by 0 bases and J by 3 bases, with 12 bases between the two germline ends. Material: CD4+ T cells from peripheral blood mononuclear cells, obtained after pregnancy. The gene calls are TRBV7-2 and TRBJ1-3; weak D call: TRBD1 (5 bases). This clonotype originated in a female donor with multiple sclerosis, enrolled in a pregnancy study. DNA of the CDR3: TGTGCCAGCAGCTTAGCCTCCGGGGGGGGTGGAAACACCATATATTTT. This codes for CASSLASGGGGNTIYF.